These 27 T cell receptor beta chains were all obtained from the same sample, sequenced in a study of type 1 regulatory T cells. These receptors have no identified antigens. TCRdb fed the reads into MiXCR, producing one record per CDR3 protein. There are about 39,000 distinct CDR3 sequences in the sample; less than 15% occur only once, and 6.5% to 9% lies in the top ten. What was sequenced was cultured non-Tr1 T cells, either the whole culture or a sorted T cell fraction (not recorded which). All receptors derive from a human donor in good health.

This clonotype was seen a handful of times. The chain recombines TRBV12-3 or TRBV12-4 with TRBJ2-7, with a tentative D call TRBD2 (6 bases). The V and J ends lost 6 bases and 7 bases respectively, with 22 bases between them. The CDR3 is 15 residues long. CDR3 region: CASRIGTLRSGEQYF. Written as DNA, the CDR3 is TGTGCCAGCAGAATCGGGACTCTCCGTTCGGGGGAGCAGTACTTC.

The rearrangement uses TRBV5-1 and TRBJ1-1, with 8 bases that match TRBD1. Looked up from germline, CDR1 is SGHRS and CDR2 is YFSETQ. This CDR3 has 14 amino acids. V lost 1 base to trimming and J lost 3 bases; unmatched junction nucleotides: 2. CDR3 sequence (DNA): TGCGCCAGCAGCTTGCAGGGACAGGACACTGAAGCTTTCTTT. This encodes CASSLQGQDTEAFF. The variable domain in full, completed from reference TRBV5-1 and TRBJ1-1, reads KAGVTQTPRYLIKTRGQQVTLSCSPISGHRSVSWYQQTPGQGLQFLFEYFSETQRNKGNFPGRFSGRQFSNSRSEMNVSTLELGDSALYLCASSLQGQDTEAFFGQGTRLTVV.

A word on this clonotype: The junction departs from the called germline gene at one end, perhaps through a read error. The V call is TRBV5-1, the J call TRBJ1-1, with no clear D. The CDR3 has 13 residues. Looked up from germline, CDR1 is SGHRS and CDR2 is YFSETQ. The CDR3 DNA reads TGCGCCAGCAGCTTGGTCGGGGAAACTGAAGCTTCCTTT. This sequence encodes CASSLVGETEASF.

The gene calls are TRBV7-9 and TRBJ2-1; TRBD1 matches 7 bases. V lost 5 bases, J lost 6 bases, and 4 bases stayed unmatched. The CDR3 length is 13 residues. Per the germline V gene, CDR1 is SEHNR and CDR2 is FQNEAQ (reference sequence). In DNA, the CDR3 is TGTGCCAGCAGCCCGAGGGACAGCAATGAGCAGTTCTTC. This sequence encodes CASSPRDSNEQFF.

Remarks on this clonotype: Relative to the germline gene, one junction end is altered; a read error may explain this. CDR3 residues: CAGSRTTSGNNEQFF. CDR3 DNA: TGCGCCGGCAGCCGCACGACTAGCGGAAACAATGAGCAGTTCTTC. The chain has TRBV5-1 and TRBJ2-1; 9 positions agree with TRBD2. This CDR3 is built from 15 residues. Germline lookup yields CDR1 SGHRS and CDR2 YFSETQ.

The chain is built from TRBV30 and TRBJ1-1; D is uncertain. Trimming removed 0 bases from V and 1 base from J, with 6 bases in between. CDR3 size: 13 residues. Germline V gives CDR1 GTSNPN, CDR2 SVGIG (reference sequence). The CDR3 region is CAWSVWQNTEAFF. In DNA, the CDR3 is TGTGCCTGGAGTGTATGGCAGAACACTGAAGCTTTCTTT.

The sample holds many counts of this clonotype. V is TRBV7-2 and J is TRBJ2-1; 8 bases map to TRBD2. After removal of 1 base from V and 0 bases from J, the junction contained 2 bases not matched to a gene. The V gene's germline CDR1 is SGHTA and CDR2 FQGNSA. This CDR3 contains 16 residues. In nucleotides, the CDR3 is TGTGCCAGCAGCTTAGGGGCGGGAGGCTCCTACAATGAGCAGTTCTTC. Translated: CASSLGAGGSYNEQFF.

As regards this clonotype: This could be a read error, since a much larger clone is one nucleotide away. The chain recombines TRBV5-1 with TRBJ2-1; tentatively, D is TRBD1 (5 bases). The CDR3 contains 13 residues. Trimming shortened V by 0 bases and J by 5 bases, and 6 bases separated the two germline ends. Per the germline V gene, CDR1 is SGHRS and CDR2 is YFSETQ. This chain's CDR3 is CASSLGQHNEQFF. The CDR3 DNA reads as TGCGCCAGCAGCTTGGGACAGCACAATGAGCAGTTCTTC.

On this clonotype: A read error is possible here, since a much larger clone lies one base away. The CDR3 DNA reads as TGCAGCGTTTCCTCTCCTATCTCTGGGGCCAACGTCCTGACTTTC. Translation gives CSVSSPISGANVLTF. The gene calls are TRBV29-1 and TRBJ2-6; no definite D call. The ends were cut back, 5 bases at V and 0 bases at J, with 11 bases in the middle. The CDR3 spans 15 residues. Germline values: CDR1 SQVTM, CDR2 ANQGSEA.

This clonotype has only one observation. The V call is TRBV5-1, the J call TRBJ2-2; TRBD2 agrees at 7 bases. This CDR3 has 15 amino acids. Germline V gives CDR1 SGHRS, CDR2 YFSETQ. The V segment lost 2 bases and the J segment 4 bases; nucleotides outside the gene matches: 5. For the CDR3, the DNA is TGCGCCAGCAGCTTCGGACTAGTTGGCACCGGGGAGCTGTTTTTT. This gives the protein CASSFGLVGTGELFF. Drawing the rest from reference TRBV5-1 and TRBJ2-2, the complete variable domain is KAGVTQTPRYLIKTRGQQVTLSCSPISGHRSVSWYQQTPGQGLQFLFEYFSETQRNKGNFPGRFSGRQFSNSRSEMNVSTLELGDSALYLCASSFGLVGTGELFFGEGSRLTVL.

There are a few counts of this clonotype. The V call is TRBV18, the J call TRBJ2-6; D gene unclear. The germline V gene has CDR1 KGHSH and CDR2 LQKENI. Trimming left V 4 bases short and J 3 bases short, with 7 bases between. This CDR3 comprises 14 residues. The CDR3 coding sequence is TGTGCCAGCTCACAGGGTCTTGGGGCCAACGTCCTGACTTTC. Its translation is CASSQGLGANVLTF.

The sample holds many counts of this clonotype. V and J are TRBV2 and TRBJ1-5, with D hard to call. Germline-derived CDR1 and CDR2 are SNHLY and FYNNEI. Deletions cut 7 bases from V and 9 bases from J, with 13 bases between. CDR3 length: 12 residues. The CDR3 DNA sequence: TGTGCCAGCACTCAATCCGCAGGGCCCCAGCATTTT. Translating it yields CASTQSAGPQHF.

The chain has TRBV30 and TRBJ1-3; D unclear. The CDR3 consists of 12 residues. From germline, CDR1 is GTSNPN and CDR2 SVGIG (reference sequence). The V and J ends lost 0 bases and 1 base respectively, with 1 base between them. The CDR3 nucleotides read TGTGCCTGGAGTGTATCTGGAAACACCATATATTTT. This translates into CAWSVSGNTIYF.

This clonotype has ten or more counts. The chain is built from TRBV20-1 and TRBJ2-3; 10 bases align to TRBD2. The junction had 1 base not matched to a gene; V was cut back by 6 bases and J by 1 base. The germline V gene has CDR1 DFQATT and CDR2 SNEGSKA (reference sequence). The CDR3 extends over 13 amino acids. CDR3 amino acids: CSAGTSGTDTQYF. The CDR3 DNA reads as TGCAGTGCCGGGACTAGCGGCACAGATACGCAGTATTTT.

This clonotype occurred many times. The DNA of the CDR3 is TGTGCCAGCAGCTCTCCGGGGGGTGTTGTTACAGGCTACACCTTC. Protein product: CASSSPGGVVTGYTF. V is TRBV7-3 and J is TRBJ1-2; perhaps TRBD1 as D (5 bases). V lost 4 bases, J lost 8 bases, and 20 bases lay in between. CDR1 and CDR2 from the germline V gene are SGHTA and FQGTGA. This CDR3 region has 15 residues.

This clonotype was seen many times. V usage is TRBV20-1 and J usage is TRBJ2-3; D ambiguous. Germline V gene data show CDR1 as DFQATT and CDR2 as SNEGSKA (reference sequence). The ends were cut back, 3 bases at V and 2 bases at J, with 12 bases in the middle. The CDR3 spans 14 residues. DNA of the CDR3: TGCAGTGCTAGTCCGGCCGGGCTCACAGATACGCAGTATTTT. Translating it yields CSASPAGLTDTQYF.

This clonotype was seen at least ten times. V and J are TRBV5-6 and TRBJ1-5; D is possibly TRBD1 (5 bases). This CDR3 region has 14 residues. Germline-derived CDR1 and CDR2 are SGHDT and YYEEEE. Trimming cost V 4 bases and J 4 bases, with 12 bases left between them. The CDR3 loop is CASSRRQSNQPQHF. In DNA, the CDR3 is TGTGCCAGCAGCCGGAGACAGTCTAATCAGCCCCAGCATTTT.

This clonotype was counted many times. The V gene is TRBV6-5, the J gene TRBJ2-7; the D gene is possibly TRBD1 (5 bases). This CDR3 spans 15 amino acids. Germline assignment: CDR1 MNHEY and CDR2 SVGAGI. V was pared by 0 bases and J by 3 bases, with 12 bases between. CDR3 sequence reads: CASSYSQGRGYEQYF. As DNA, the CDR3 is TGTGCCAGCAGTTACTCCCAGGGTAGAGGCTACGAGCAGTACTTC.

This clonotype was recorded at least ten times. This sequence joins TRBV5-1 and TRBJ2-3, with 10 bases fitting TRBD2. CDR3 size: 15 residues. Trimming removed 4 bases from V and 4 bases from J; junction bases left unmatched: 6. Germline CDR1 SGHRS, CDR2 YFSETQ. CDR3 coding DNA: TGCGCCAGCAGCCGGGCTAGCGGGAGTGCAGATACGCAGTATTTT. Translating it yields CASSRASGSADTQYF.

This clonotype appeared many times. The chain couples TRBV20-1 to TRBJ1-3; 7 positions agree with TRBD1. Germline V gene sequence: CDR1 DFQATT, CDR2 SNEGSKA (reference sequence). After removal of 5 bases from V and 3 bases from J, the junction contained 7 bases not matched to a gene. The length of the CDR3 is 14 residues. In DNA form, the CDR3 reads TGCAGTGCTCCTGACAGGGTGGGTGGAAACACCATATATTTT. It yields the protein CSAPDRVGGNTIYF.

This clonotype was recorded many times. The chain has TRBV6-1 and TRBJ1-5, with D perhaps TRBD1 (5 bases). The CDR3 spans 15 residues. The V end lost 7 bases, the J end lost 1 base, and 14 bases lay between the germline ends. Germline V lookup: CDR1 MNHNS, CDR2 SASEGT. CDR3 nucleotides: TGTGCCAGCACCGAAGGGCGGGGGAGCAATCAGCCCCAGCATTTT. Translation gives CASTEGRGSNQPQHF.

About this clonotype: A much bigger clone sits one base away, suggesting this may be a read error. V usage is TRBV20-1 and J usage is TRBJ2-1; D is tentatively TRBD1 or TRBD2 (6 bases each). V was clipped by 2 bases and J by 9 bases, with 17 bases between them. The germline V gene encodes CDR1 DFQATT and CDR2 SNEGSKA (reference sequence). The CDR3 runs to 14 residues. The CDR3 DNA reads TGCAGTGCTAGACTAGCCGGAGGGGGGAGTGAGCAGTTCTTC. Encoded protein: CSARLAGGGSEQFF.

The chain couples TRBV28 to TRBJ2-7; possible D gene TRBD1, 5 bases. V was trimmed by 6 bases and J by 2 bases, leaving 11 bases between them. This CDR3 is 13 amino acids long. The germline CDR1 and CDR2 sequences are MDHEN and SYDVKM. The CDR3 DNA reads TGTGCCAGCAGGAGCGACAGTCCCTACGAGCAGTACTTC. It yields the protein CASRSDSPYEQYF.

In its sample, this clonotype ranks as medium-sized. The chain is built from TRBV10-3 and TRBJ1-1; no clear D. V dropped 3 bases and J dropped 7 bases, with 9 bases sitting between them. Germline V gene data show CDR1 as ENHRY and CDR2 as SYGVKD. CDR3 length: 12 residues. CDR3 loop: CAISEQYGEAFF. In DNA, the CDR3 is TGTGCCATCAGTGAACAGTATGGTGAAGCTTTCTTT.

This clonotype was recorded a few times. The chain employs TRBV7-2 and TRBJ2-1; D not certain. This CDR3 has 14 residues. The ends were cut back, 5 bases at V and 5 bases at J, with 13 bases in the middle. The germline V gene has CDR1 SGHTA and CDR2 FQGNSA. The chain's CDR3 is CASSPHRVNNEQFF. CDR3 bases: TGTGCCAGCAGCCCCCATCGTGTTAACAATGAGCAGTTCTTC.

Of note for this clonotype: The junction departs from germline at one end; a sequencing error may be responsible. This chain links TRBV30 with TRBJ1-1, with D possibly being TRBD1 (6 bases). Germline V gene sequence: CDR1 GTSNPN, CDR2 SVGIG (reference sequence). The CDR3 totals 13 residues. CDR3 loop: CTWSGQWNTEAFF. Written as DNA, the CDR3 is TGTACCTGGAGTGGACAGTGGAACACTGAAGCTTTCTTT.

The chain links TRBV5-4 to TRBJ1-2, with 7 positions matching TRBD1. The CDR3 totals 13 residues. Germline CDR1 and CDR2: SGHNT and YYREEE (reference sequence). V dropped 2 bases and J dropped 7; count of bases not matched to a gene: 5. CDR3 nucleotide sequence: TGTGCCAGCAGCTTCAACAGGGGAGCTGGCTACACCTTC. Translation: CASSFNRGAGYTF. Drawing the rest from reference TRBV5-4 and TRBJ1-2, the complete variable domain is ETGVTQSPTHLIKTRGQQVTLRCSSQSGHNTVSWYQQALGQGPQFIFQYYREEENGRGNFPPRFSGLQFPNYSSELNVNALELDDSALYLCASSFNRGAGYTFGSGTRLTVV.